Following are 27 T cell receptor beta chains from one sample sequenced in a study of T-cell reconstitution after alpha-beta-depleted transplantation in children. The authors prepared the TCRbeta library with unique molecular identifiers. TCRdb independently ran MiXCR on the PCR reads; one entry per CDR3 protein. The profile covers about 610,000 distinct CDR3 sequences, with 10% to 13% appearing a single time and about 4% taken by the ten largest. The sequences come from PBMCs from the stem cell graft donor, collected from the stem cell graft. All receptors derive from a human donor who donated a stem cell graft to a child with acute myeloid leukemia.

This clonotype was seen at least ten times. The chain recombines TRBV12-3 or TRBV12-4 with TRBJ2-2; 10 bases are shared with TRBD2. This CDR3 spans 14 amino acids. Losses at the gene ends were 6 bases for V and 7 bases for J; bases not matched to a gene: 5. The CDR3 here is CASRTSGVRGELFF. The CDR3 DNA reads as TGTGCCAGCAGAACTAGCGGGGTTCGCGGGGAGCTGTTTTTT.

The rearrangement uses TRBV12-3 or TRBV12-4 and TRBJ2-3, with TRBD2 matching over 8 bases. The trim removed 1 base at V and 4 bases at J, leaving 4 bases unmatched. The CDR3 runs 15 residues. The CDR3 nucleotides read TGTGCCAGCAGTTTAGTAGCGGGATTCGCAGATACGCAGTATTTT. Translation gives CASSLVAGFADTQYF.

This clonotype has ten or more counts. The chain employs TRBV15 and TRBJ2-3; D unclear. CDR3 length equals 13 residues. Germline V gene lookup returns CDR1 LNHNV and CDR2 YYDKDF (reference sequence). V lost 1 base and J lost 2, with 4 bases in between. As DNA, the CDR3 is TGTGCCACCAGCAGAGGCATCACAGATACGCAGTATTTT. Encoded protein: CATSRGITDTQYF.

The CDR3 here is CSAPTGGVGGNQPQHF. CDR3 DNA sequence: TGCAGTGCCCCCACGGGAGGGGTTGGTGGCAATCAGCCCCAGCATTTT. The J gene is TRBJ1-5, the V gene TRBV20-1; maybe TRBD1 (5 bases). Germline V CDR1 and CDR2: DFQATT, SNEGSKA (reference sequence). V lost 6 bases and J 2 bases, leaving 20 bases between the germline ends. CDR3 size: 16 residues.

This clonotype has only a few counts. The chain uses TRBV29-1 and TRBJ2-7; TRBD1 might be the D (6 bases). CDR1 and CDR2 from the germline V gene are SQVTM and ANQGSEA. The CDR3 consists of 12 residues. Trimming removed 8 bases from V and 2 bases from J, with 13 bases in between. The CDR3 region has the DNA TGCAGCTTTCGGGACAACACCTACGAGCAGTACTTC. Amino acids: CSFRDNTYEQYF.

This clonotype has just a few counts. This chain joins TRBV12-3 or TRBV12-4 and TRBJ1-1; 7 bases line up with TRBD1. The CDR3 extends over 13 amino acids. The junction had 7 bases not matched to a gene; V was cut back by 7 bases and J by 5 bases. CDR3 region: CASTVGGWTEAFF. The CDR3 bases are TGTGCCAGCACGGTAGGGGGCTGGACTGAAGCTTTCTTT.

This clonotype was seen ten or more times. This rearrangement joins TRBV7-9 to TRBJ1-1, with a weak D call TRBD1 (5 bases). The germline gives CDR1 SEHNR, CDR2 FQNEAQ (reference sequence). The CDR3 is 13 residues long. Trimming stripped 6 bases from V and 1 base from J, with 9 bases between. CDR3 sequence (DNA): TGTGCCAGCAGTTTTGGGGGGAACACTGAAGCTTTCTTT. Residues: CASSFGGNTEAFF.

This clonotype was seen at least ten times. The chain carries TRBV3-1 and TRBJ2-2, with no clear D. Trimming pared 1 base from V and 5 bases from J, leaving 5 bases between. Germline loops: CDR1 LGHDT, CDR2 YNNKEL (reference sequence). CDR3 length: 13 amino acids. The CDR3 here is CASSQVITGELFF. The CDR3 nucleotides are TGTGCCAGCAGCCAAGTCATAACCGGGGAGCTGTTTTTT.

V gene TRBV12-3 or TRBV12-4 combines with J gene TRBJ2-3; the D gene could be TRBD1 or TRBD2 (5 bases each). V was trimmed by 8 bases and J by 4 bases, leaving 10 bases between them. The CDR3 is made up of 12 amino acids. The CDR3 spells CASRSGPDTQYF. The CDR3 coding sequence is TGTGCCAGCCGCTCGGGACCAGATACGCAGTATTTT.

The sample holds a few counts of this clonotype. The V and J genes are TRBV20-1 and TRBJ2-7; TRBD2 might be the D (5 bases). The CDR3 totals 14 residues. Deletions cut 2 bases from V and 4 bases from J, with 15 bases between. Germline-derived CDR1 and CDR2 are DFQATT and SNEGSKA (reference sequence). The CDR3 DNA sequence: TGCAGTGCTAGAAGCAACGCTCGGGGTTACGAGCAGTACTTC. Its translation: CSARSNARGYEQYF.

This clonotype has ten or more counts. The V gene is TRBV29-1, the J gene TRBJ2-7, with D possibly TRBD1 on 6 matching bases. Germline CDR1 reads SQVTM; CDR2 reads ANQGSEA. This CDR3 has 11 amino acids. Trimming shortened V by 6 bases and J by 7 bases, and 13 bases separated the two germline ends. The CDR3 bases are TGCAGCGTACGCAGGGGAAGGGAGCAGTACTTC. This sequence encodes CSVRRGREQYF.

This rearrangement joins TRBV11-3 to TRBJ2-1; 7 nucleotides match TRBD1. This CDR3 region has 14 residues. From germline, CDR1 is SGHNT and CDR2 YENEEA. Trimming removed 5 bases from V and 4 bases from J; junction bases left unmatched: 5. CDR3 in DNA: TGTGCCAGCAGCGCAGAGACAGGGTACAATGAGCAGTTCTTC. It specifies CASSAETGYNEQFF.

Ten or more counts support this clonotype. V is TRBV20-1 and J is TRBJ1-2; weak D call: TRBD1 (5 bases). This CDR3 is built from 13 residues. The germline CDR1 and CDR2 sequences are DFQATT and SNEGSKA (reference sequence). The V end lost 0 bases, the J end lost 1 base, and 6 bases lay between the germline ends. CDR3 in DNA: TGCAGTGCTAGAGATGGGGGTAACTATGGCTACACCTTC. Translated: CSARDGGNYGYTF.

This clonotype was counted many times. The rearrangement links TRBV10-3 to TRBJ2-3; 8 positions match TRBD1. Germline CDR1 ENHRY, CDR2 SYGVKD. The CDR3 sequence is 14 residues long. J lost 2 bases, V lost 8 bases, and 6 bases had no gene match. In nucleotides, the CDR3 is TGTGCCATCGGCCGGGACAGGATCACAGATACGCAGTATTTT. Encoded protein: CAIGRDRITDTQYF.

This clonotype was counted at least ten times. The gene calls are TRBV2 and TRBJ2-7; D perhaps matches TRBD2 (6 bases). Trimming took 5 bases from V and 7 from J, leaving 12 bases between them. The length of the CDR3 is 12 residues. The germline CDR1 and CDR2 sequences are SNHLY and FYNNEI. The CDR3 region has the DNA TGTGCCAGCAGTTTCTTTAGCGGAGAGCAGTACTTC. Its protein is CASSFFSGEQYF.

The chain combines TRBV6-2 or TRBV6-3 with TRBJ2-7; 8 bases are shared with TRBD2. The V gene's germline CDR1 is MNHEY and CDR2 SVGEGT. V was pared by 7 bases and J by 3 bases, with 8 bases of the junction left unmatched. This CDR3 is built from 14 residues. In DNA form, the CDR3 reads TGTGCCAGCACCGGGGGGGGATGGTACTACGAGCAGTACTTC. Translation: CASTGGGWYYEQYF.

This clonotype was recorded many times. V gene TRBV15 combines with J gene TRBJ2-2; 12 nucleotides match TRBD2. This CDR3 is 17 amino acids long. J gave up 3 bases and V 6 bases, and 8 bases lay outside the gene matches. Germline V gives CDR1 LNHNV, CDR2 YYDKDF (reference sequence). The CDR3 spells CATRDPLAGGYTGELFF. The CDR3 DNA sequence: TGTGCCACCAGGGACCCCCTAGCGGGAGGGTACACCGGGGAGCTGTTTTTT. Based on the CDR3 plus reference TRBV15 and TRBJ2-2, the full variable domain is DAMVIQNPRYQVTQFGKPVTLSCSQTLNHNVMYWYQQKSSQAPKLLFHYYDKDFNNEADTPDNFQSRRPNTSFCFLDIRSPGLGDTAMYLCATRDPLAGGYTGELFFGEGSRLTVL.

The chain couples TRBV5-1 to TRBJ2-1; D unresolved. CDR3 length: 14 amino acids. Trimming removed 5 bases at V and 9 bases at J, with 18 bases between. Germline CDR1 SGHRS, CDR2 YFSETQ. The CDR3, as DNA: TGCGCCAGCAGGCCGAACGACATTGACGGTGAGCAGTTCTTC. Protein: CASRPNDIDGEQFF. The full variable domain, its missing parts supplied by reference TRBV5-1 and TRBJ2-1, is KAGVTQTPRYLIKTRGQQVTLSCSPISGHRSVSWYQQTPGQGLQFLFEYFSETQRNKGNFPGRFSGRQFSNSRSEMNVSTLELGDSALYLCASRPNDIDGEQFFGPGTRLTVL.

The CDR3 sequence: CASSPERRAEGNTEAFF. In DNA form, the CDR3 reads TGTGCCAGCTCACCGGAACGCAGGGCAGAGGGAAACACTGAAGCTTTCTTT. This sequence joins TRBV18 and TRBJ1-1; D possibly corresponds to TRBD1 (5 bases). Trimming took off 3 bases at V and 2 bases at J, with 19 bases between the two ends. The CDR3 extends over 17 amino acids. From germline, CDR1 is KGHSH and CDR2 LQKENI.

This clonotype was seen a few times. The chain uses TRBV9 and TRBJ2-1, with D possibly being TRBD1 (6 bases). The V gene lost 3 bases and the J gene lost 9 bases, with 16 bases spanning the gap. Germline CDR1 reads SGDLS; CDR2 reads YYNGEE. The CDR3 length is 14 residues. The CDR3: CASSGVNRVTEQFF. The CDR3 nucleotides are TGTGCCAGCAGCGGGGTTAACAGGGTCACTGAGCAGTTCTTC.

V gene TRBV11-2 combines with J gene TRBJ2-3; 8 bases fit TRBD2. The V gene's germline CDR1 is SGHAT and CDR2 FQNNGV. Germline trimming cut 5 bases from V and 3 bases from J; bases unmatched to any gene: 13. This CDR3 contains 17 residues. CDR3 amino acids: CASSAWGREVLTDTQYF. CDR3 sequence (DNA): TGTGCCAGCAGCGCCTGGGGGCGGGAGGTTTTGACAGATACGCAGTATTTT.

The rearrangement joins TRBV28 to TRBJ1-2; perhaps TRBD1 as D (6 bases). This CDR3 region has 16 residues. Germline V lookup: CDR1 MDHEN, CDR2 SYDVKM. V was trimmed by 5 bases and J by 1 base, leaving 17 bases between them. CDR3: CASSVSGGRHNYGYTF. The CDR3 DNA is TGTGCCAGCAGTGTATCCGGGGGGCGTCATAACTATGGCTACACCTTC.

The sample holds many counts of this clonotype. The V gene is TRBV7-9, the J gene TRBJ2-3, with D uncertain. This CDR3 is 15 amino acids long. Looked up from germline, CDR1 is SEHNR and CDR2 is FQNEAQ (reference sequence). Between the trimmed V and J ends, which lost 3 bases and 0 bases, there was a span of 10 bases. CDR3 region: CASSLARPSTDTQYF. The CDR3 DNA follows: TGTGCCAGCAGCTTGGCCCGCCCTAGCACAGATACGCAGTATTTT.

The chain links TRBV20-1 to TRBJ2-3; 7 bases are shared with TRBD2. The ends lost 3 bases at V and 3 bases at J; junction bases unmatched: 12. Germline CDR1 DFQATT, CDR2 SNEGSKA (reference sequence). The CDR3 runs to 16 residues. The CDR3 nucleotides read TGCAGTGCTAGTCTTCTAGCGGCCGGAAGAACAGATACGCAGTATTTT. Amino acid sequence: CSASLLAAGRTDTQYF.

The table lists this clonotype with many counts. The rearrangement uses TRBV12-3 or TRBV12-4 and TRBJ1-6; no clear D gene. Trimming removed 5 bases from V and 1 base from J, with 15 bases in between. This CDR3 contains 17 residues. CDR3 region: CASSPHRGDSYNSPLHF. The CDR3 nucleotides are TGTGCCAGCAGTCCCCACCGCGGGGATTCCTATAATTCACCCCTCCACTTT.

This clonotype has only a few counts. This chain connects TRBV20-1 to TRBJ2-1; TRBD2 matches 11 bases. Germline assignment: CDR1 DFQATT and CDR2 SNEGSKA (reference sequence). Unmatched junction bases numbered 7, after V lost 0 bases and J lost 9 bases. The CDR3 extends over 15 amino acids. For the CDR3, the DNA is TGCAGTGCTAGAGATCGAACTAGCGGGAGAAGTGAGCAGTTCTTC. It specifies CSARDRTSGRSEQFF.

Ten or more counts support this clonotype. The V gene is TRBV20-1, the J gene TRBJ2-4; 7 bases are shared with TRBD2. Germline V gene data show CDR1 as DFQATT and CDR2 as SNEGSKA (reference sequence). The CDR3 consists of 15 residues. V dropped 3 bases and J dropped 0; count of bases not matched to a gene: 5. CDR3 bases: TGCAGTGCTAGGTCAACGGGAGGAGCCAAAAACATTCAGTACTTC. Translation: CSARSTGGAKNIQYF.